This T cell receptor (beta chain) came from a study of OX40 agonist ivuxolimab in advanced cancers. Study observations and caveats: Researchers did not establish what antigens the expanded peripheral T cells target.

The V gene's germline CDR1 is MDHEN and CDR2 SYDVKM. This CDR3 is 15 amino acids long. V shed 7 bases and J shed 1 base, with 13 bases lying between them. Profiled with immunoSEQ multiplex PCR; TCRdb holds only in-frame clones, not every one. The profile shows some 44,000 clones, 75% to 90% of them singletons. About this clone itself: The antigen is unknown.

The clonotype originates from an adult with an advanced solid tumor such as melanoma, head and neck, liver or kidney cancer. The chain couples TRBV28 to TRBJ1-4, with a weak D call TRBD1 (5 bases). Sequences were derived from CD4+ or CD8+ T cells sorted from blood, sampled in a trial of the OX40 agonist ivuxolimab. The CDR3, as DNA: TGTGCCAGCACCCCCGGGCAGGGAACTAATGAAAAACTGTTTTTT. As protein: CASTPGQGTNEKLFF.